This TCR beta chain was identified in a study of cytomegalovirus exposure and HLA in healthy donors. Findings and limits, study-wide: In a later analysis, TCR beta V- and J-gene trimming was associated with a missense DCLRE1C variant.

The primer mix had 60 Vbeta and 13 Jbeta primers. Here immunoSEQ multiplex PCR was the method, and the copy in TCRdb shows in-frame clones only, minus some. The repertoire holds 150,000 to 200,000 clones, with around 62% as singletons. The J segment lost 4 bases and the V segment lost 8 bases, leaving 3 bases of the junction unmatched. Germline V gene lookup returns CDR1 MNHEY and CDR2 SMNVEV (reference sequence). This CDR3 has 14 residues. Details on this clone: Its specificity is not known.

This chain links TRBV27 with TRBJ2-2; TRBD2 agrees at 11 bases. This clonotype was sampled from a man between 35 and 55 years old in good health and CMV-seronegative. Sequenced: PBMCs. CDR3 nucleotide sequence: TGTGCCAGCCGTAGCGGGAGGGCCACCGGGGAGCTGTTTTTT. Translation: CASRSGRATGELFF.